This T cell receptor (beta chain) appears in the sequencing data of a study of graft-versus-host responses after intestinal transplantation. Findings of the study overall: Detection of GvH clones occurred in recipient marrow, and some had their first appearance in ileum or blood.

In regard to this clone: Its matching antigen is unknown.

Produced via immunoSEQ multiplex PCR; TCRdb's table is partial and in-frame only. The data show under 150,000 clones, 90% to 95% seen once. Trimming removed 1 base at V and 0 bases at J, with 9 bases between. CDR3 length: 15 residues. Germline CDR1 reads SEHNR; CDR2 reads FQNEAQ (reference sequence). This specimen was unstimulated CD8+ T cells sorted from spleen or lymph node cells, taken before intestinal transplant. The TCR was taken from a human donor who received an intestinal transplant. The chain combines TRBV7-9 with TRBJ1-1; a possible D gene is TRBD1 (6 bases). CDR3 protein: CASSLVRGMNTEAFF. CDR3 in DNA: TGTGCCAGCAGCTTAGTAAGGGGGATGAACACTGAAGCTTTCTTT.